This T cell receptor beta chain was captured in a study of PD-1 blockade in classical Hodgkin lymphoma. Libraries were prepared by immunoSEQ multiplex PCR; TCRdb keeps only in-frame clonotypes and omits some of them. The sample has fewer than 100,000 clones; roughly 91% are singletons. Stated time point: cycle 4 day 1 (C4D1), after less than 7 weeks of nivolumab. Brentuximab vedotin exposure varied among the patients, all of whom had relapsed after autologous stem cell transplantation. This clone was seen only once. This CDR3 has 14 residues. Germline CDR1 is LNHDA and CDR2 is SQIVND (reference sequence). V gave up 3 bases and J gave up 2 bases, with 11 bases separating them.

The receptor comes from a human donor with classical Hodgkin lymphoma. The sample was peripheral blood mononuclear cells (PBMCs), taken before the fourth cycle of nivolumab. The chain couples TRBV19 to TRBJ2-7; possible D gene TRBD2, 6 bases. The CDR3 loop is CASSMAGSPYEQYF. CDR3 DNA: TGTGCCAGTAGTATGGCGGGGAGTCCCTACGAGCAGTACTTC.